Each of the 30 T cell receptor beta chains below was sequenced from the same sample in a study of T-cell reconstitution after alpha-beta-depleted transplantation in children. Unique molecular identifiers were incorporated into the prepared TCRbeta library. TCRdb independently ran MiXCR on the PCR reads; one entry per CDR3 protein. Altogether 130,000 to 150,000 distinct CDR3 sequences are present, 8.5% to 10% being singletons, with the ten largest covering around 18%. Sequencing was performed on PBMCs, mostly from graft donor cells, taken 180 days after TCRalphabeta/CD19-depleted stem cell transplant. Receptor source: a female patient aged 2 to 10 who had a stem cell transplant for congenital amegakaryocytic thrombocytopenia, so the T cells may come from the graft donor.

This clonotype was counted many times. The chain has TRBV27 and TRBJ2-2; D remains ambiguous. The CDR3 covers 13 residues. Germline loops: CDR1 MNHEY, CDR2 SMNVEV (reference sequence). The V gene lost 3 bases and the J gene lost 8 bases, with 10 bases spanning the gap. The CDR3 loop is CASSFKGSGELFF. As DNA, the CDR3 is TGTGCCAGCAGTTTTAAGGGATCTGGGGAGCTGTTTTTT.

This clonotype came up many times. This rearrangement joins TRBV12-3 or TRBV12-4 to TRBJ1-1, with a possible D match to TRBD1 (5 bases). Trimming pared 3 bases from V and 1 base from J, leaving 12 bases between. CDR3 length equals 15 residues. As DNA, the CDR3 is TGTGCCAGCAGTTTTAGGGGAAACCCGAACACTGAAGCTTTCTTT. This gives the protein CASSFRGNPNTEAFF.

The rearrangement links TRBV5-1 to TRBJ2-1; 7 bases align to TRBD2. The CDR3 consists of 15 residues. The germline CDR1 and CDR2 sequences are SGHRS and YFSETQ. V lost 4 bases, J lost 4 bases, and 8 bases stayed unmatched. The DNA of the CDR3 is TGCGCCAGCAGCCCGGGACTAATATCATACAATGAGCAGTTCTTC. Translating gives CASSPGLISYNEQFF.

In its sample, this clonotype was seen many times. J is TRBJ1-2 and V is TRBV29-1; D is perhaps TRBD1 (5 bases). CDR1 and CDR2 (germline): SQVTM, ANQGSEA. V lost 3 bases to trimming and J lost 1 base, with 9 bases between them. The CDR3 spans 13 residues. CDR3 protein: CSVEGEFNYGYTF. The CDR3 DNA reads as TGCAGCGTTGAGGGGGAGTTTAACTATGGCTACACCTTC.

This clonotype was seen repeatedly, ten times or more. This sequence joins TRBV20-1 and TRBJ1-4; perhaps TRBD1 as D (5 bases). V dropped 5 bases and J dropped 8 bases, with 9 bases sitting between them. The CDR3 spans 11 residues. Germline V gives CDR1 DFQATT, CDR2 SNEGSKA (reference sequence). CDR3: CSAGDWEKLFF. For the CDR3, the DNA is TGCAGTGCTGGGGACTGGGAAAAACTGTTTTTT.

This rearrangement joins TRBV7-6 to TRBJ1-1; D call uncertain. The germline V gene has CDR1 SGHVS and CDR2 FNYEAQ. Deletions cut 0 bases from V and 6 bases from J, with 5 bases between. This CDR3 comprises 12 residues. CDR3 protein: CASSLAGSEAFF. The CDR3 DNA sequence: TGTGCCAGCAGCTTAGCCGGGTCTGAAGCTTTCTTT.

This chain links TRBV5-1 with TRBJ2-2, with 9 positions matching TRBD2. CDR3 length: 15 residues. The V segment lost 6 bases and the J segment 5 bases; nucleotides outside the gene matches: 8. Germline V lookup: CDR1 SGHRS, CDR2 YFSETQ. The CDR3 loop is CASTTIAGVTGELFF. DNA for the CDR3: TGCGCCAGCACCACTATAGCGGGGGTTACCGGGGAGCTGTTTTTT.

This clonotype came up many times. V usage is TRBV3-1 and J usage is TRBJ2-3; the match to TRBD2 covers 7 bases. Looked up from germline, CDR1 is LGHDT and CDR2 is YNNKEL (reference sequence). This CDR3 has 16 amino acids. The V segment lost 3 bases and the J segment 7 bases; nucleotides outside the gene matches: 13. The chain's CDR3 is CASSHEASGTSYTQYF. In DNA form, the CDR3 reads TGTGCCAGCAGCCATGAGGCTAGCGGAACATCTTATACGCAGTATTTT.

This clonotype was seen a few times. This chain uses TRBV9 with TRBJ2-1, with a possible D match to TRBD2 (5 bases). The CDR3 has 15 residues. V dropped 2 bases and J dropped 8 bases, with 17 bases sitting between them. Germline V gene data show CDR1 as SGDLS and CDR2 as YYNGEE. CDR3: CASSVGVGKVYEQFF. CDR3 coding DNA: TGTGCCAGCAGCGTCGGTGTCGGGAAAGTGTATGAGCAGTTCTTC.

This clonotype has only a few counts. J is TRBJ2-5 and V is TRBV20-1; TRBD2 matches at 10 bases. The V gene's germline CDR1 is DFQATT and CDR2 SNEGSKA (reference sequence). CDR3 length: 15 amino acids. J lost 0 bases, V lost 5 bases, and 6 bases had no gene match. CDR3: CSAHQLAGYQETQYF. The CDR3 DNA follows: TGCAGTGCTCACCAACTAGCGGGATACCAAGAGACCCAGTACTTC.

This clonotype has a count of ten or more. The chain uses TRBV5-1 and TRBJ1-2; 8 nucleotides line up with TRBD1. V lost 4 bases to trimming and J lost 5 bases; unmatched junction nucleotides: 7. The CDR3 loop spans 14 amino acids. Germline loops: CDR1 SGHRS, CDR2 YFSETQ. CDR3 in amino acids: CASSPGTGPYGYTF. CDR3 nucleotide sequence: TGCGCCAGCAGCCCCGGGACAGGACCATATGGCTACACCTTC.

This clonotype was recorded many times. CDR3 amino acids: CASLPGLAGFNEQFF. The DNA for the CDR3 is TGCGCCAGCCTCCCCGGACTAGCGGGATTTAATGAGCAGTTCTTC. The rearrangement joins TRBV5-1 to TRBJ2-1, with 12 bases that match TRBD2. This CDR3 spans 15 amino acids. V lost 7 bases to trimming and J lost 7 bases; unmatched junction nucleotides: 9. Per germline, CDR1 SGHRS and CDR2 YFSETQ. The full variable domain, in which reference TRBV5-1 and TRBJ2-1 provide the parts outside the CDR3, is KAGVTQTPRYLIKTRGQQVTLSCSPISGHRSVSWYQQTPGQGLQFLFEYFSETQRNKGNFPGRFSGRQFSNSRSEMNVSTLELGDSALYLCASLPGLAGFNEQFFGPGTRLTVL.

This clonotype was recorded at least ten times. This sequence joins TRBV7-9 and TRBJ2-1; 9 positions agree with TRBD2. CDR3 length: 15 amino acids. Trimming at V came to 1 base and at J to 8 bases, leaving 6 bases not matched to a gene. CDR1 is SEHNR, CDR2 FQNEAQ, per germline (reference sequence). DNA for the CDR3: TGTGCCAGCAGCTTAGATAGCGGGAGATGGTATGAGCAGTTCTTC. This encodes CASSLDSGRWYEQFF.

This clonotype was seen ten or more times. CDR3 protein: CASSRQGGFEQYF. CDR3 DNA sequence: TGTGCCAGCAGCCGACAGGGGGGCTTCGAGCAGTACTTC. This chain uses TRBV2 with TRBJ2-7; TRBD1 matches 9 bases. Looked up from germline, CDR1 is SNHLY and CDR2 is FYNNEI. J was trimmed by 6 bases and V by 6 bases; bases with no gene match: 6. The CDR3 runs to 13 residues. The variable domain in full, with the rest retrieved from reference TRBV2 and TRBJ2-7, is EPEVTQTPSHQVTQMGQEVILRCVPISNHLYFYWYRQILGQKVEFLVSFYNNEISEKSEIFDDQFSVERPDGSNFTLKIRSTKLEDSAMYFCASSRQGGFEQYFGPGTRLTVT.

This clonotype occurred many times. This chain links TRBV15 with TRBJ2-5, with D tentatively TRBD1 (6 bases). The ends were cut back, 1 base at V and 1 base at J, with 10 bases in the middle. There are 15 residues in the CDR3. Germline assignment: CDR1 LNHNV and CDR2 YYDKDF (reference sequence). The CDR3 protein is CATSRAQGGQETQYF. The CDR3 DNA reads TGTGCCACCAGCAGAGCACAGGGTGGCCAAGAGACCCAGTACTTC.

This clonotype was picked up a small number of times. The J gene is TRBJ2-2, the V gene TRBV10-3, with 16 bases lining up with TRBD2. The V gene end was trimmed by 10 bases and the J gene end by 5 bases; junction bases not matched to a gene: 4. The germline CDR1 and CDR2 sequences are ENHRY and SYGVKD. This CDR3 contains 15 residues. The DNA of the CDR3 is TGTGCCACGGGGACTAGCGGGAGGGAGACCGGGGAGCTGTTTTTT. Protein product: CATGTSGRETGELFF.

This clonotype was found many times. The chain employs TRBV11-2 and TRBJ2-5, with D possibly TRBD1 on 5 matching bases. The CDR3 is made up of 14 amino acids. V was cut by 5 bases and J by 4 bases, with 14 bases left in between. Germline values: CDR1 SGHAT, CDR2 FQNNGV. CDR3 in amino acids: CASSRRGAGETQYF. The CDR3 DNA reads as TGTGCCAGCAGCCGTCGTGGGGCCGGAGAGACCCAGTACTTC.

This chain connects TRBV30 to TRBJ2-3, with a weak D call TRBD2 (6 bases). The CDR3 is made up of 15 amino acids. Germline lookup yields CDR1 GTSNPN and CDR2 SVGIG (reference sequence). Trimming took 5 bases from V and 2 from J, leaving 17 bases between them. CDR3 nucleotides: TGTGCCTGGGGGCGTGGGGGGAAGAACACAGATACGCAGTATTTT. It yields the protein CAWGRGGKNTDTQYF.

This clonotype was counted at least ten times. The chain is built from TRBV20-1 and TRBJ2-1; D gene unclear. From germline, CDR1 is DFQATT and CDR2 SNEGSKA (reference sequence). The V and J ends lost 0 bases and 3 bases respectively, with 12 bases between them. The CDR3 runs to 15 residues. CDR3 protein: CSARDSSPFYNEQFF. The CDR3 DNA is TGCAGTGCTAGAGATTCTTCCCCTTTCTACAATGAGCAGTTCTTC.

CDR3 coding DNA: TGTGCCAGCAGTCTCCGCCGACTAGCGGGGTACAATGAGCAGTTCTTC. Protein product: CASSLRRLAGYNEQFF. This chain connects TRBV12-3 or TRBV12-4 to TRBJ2-1; 11 nucleotides align to TRBD2. The CDR3 is made up of 16 amino acids. V lost 5 bases, J lost 4 bases, and 7 bases stayed unmatched.

Only a few counts were recorded for this clonotype. This chain connects TRBV20-1 to TRBJ2-7, with D tentatively TRBD1 (6 bases). Trimming cost V 0 bases and J 6 bases, with 18 bases left between them. CDR1 DFQATT and CDR2 SNEGSKA come from the germline V gene (reference sequence). The CDR3 runs 15 residues. The CDR3 nucleotides read TGCAGTGCTAGAGAATCCCGGTCGCCAGGGGTCGAGCAGTACTTC. Protein product: CSARESRSPGVEQYF.

This clonotype was detected many times. The genes are TRBV12-3 or TRBV12-4 and TRBJ1-4; D not certain. Between the trimmed V and J ends, which lost 3 bases and 0 bases, there was a span of 5 bases. The CDR3 has 14 residues. The CDR3 region has the DNA TGTGCCAGCAGTTTGCCTGCAACTAATGAAAAACTGTTTTTT. This translates into CASSLPATNEKLFF.

Many counts were recorded for this clonotype. The gene calls are TRBV4-1 and TRBJ2-7; 8 bases fit TRBD2. The germline CDR1 and CDR2 sequences are MGHRA and YSYEKL. The ends lost 0 bases at V and 4 bases at J; junction bases unmatched: 5. This CDR3 comprises 15 residues. The CDR3 sequence is CASSQECTSGYEQYF. The CDR3 nucleotides read TGCGCCAGCAGCCAAGAGTGTACTAGCGGTTACGAGCAGTACTTC.

This clonotype was observed at least ten times. V gene TRBV20-1 combines with J gene TRBJ2-7; D may be TRBD1 (6 bases). The CDR3 covers 13 residues. Germline V gene lookup returns CDR1 DFQATT and CDR2 SNEGSKA (reference sequence). Trimming took off 4 bases at V and 3 bases at J, with 13 bases between the two ends. In nucleotides, the CDR3 is TGCAGTGCTACCCCGACAGGACTCTACGAGCAGTACTTC. It is translated as CSATPTGLYEQYF.

This clonotype has a count of ten or more. The chain is built from TRBV5-1 and TRBJ2-3, with D possibly TRBD1 on 5 matching bases. Germline V lookup: CDR1 SGHRS, CDR2 YFSETQ. V lost 0 bases, J lost 5 bases, and 10 bases lay in between. This CDR3 spans 14 amino acids. The CDR3 spells CASSLAQEGDTQYF. DNA of the CDR3: TGCGCCAGCAGCTTGGCACAGGAAGGAGATACGCAGTATTTT.

Note on this clonotype: One end of the junction varies from germline; a read error may be responsible. The J gene is TRBJ2-7, the V gene TRBV12-3 or TRBV12-4; 9 nucleotides line up with TRBD2. The CDR3 totals 13 residues. CDR3 DNA: TGTGCCAGCAGTCTAGCGGGGCCGGGGGAGCAGTACTTC. It translates to CASSLAGPGEQYF.

This clonotype showed up just a few times. The chain employs TRBV5-5 and TRBJ2-5; D remains unclear. This CDR3 is built from 14 residues. Trimming stripped 0 bases from V and 1 base from J, with 7 bases between. Germline V gene data show CDR1 as SGHKS and CDR2 as YYEKEE (reference sequence). In DNA form, the CDR3 reads TGTGCCAGCAGCTTGGACCTGCTCCAAGAGACCCAGTACTTC. It is translated as CASSLDLLQETQYF. The entire variable domain, with the rest obtained from reference TRBV5-5 and TRBJ2-5, is as follows: DAGVTQSPTHLIKTRGQQVTLRCSPISGHKSVSWYQQVLGQGPQFIFQYYEKEERGRGNFPDRFSARQFPNYSSELNVNALLLGDSALYLCASSLDLLQETQYFGPGTRLLVL.

The chain employs TRBV20-1 and TRBJ1-3; D is perhaps TRBD1 (6 bases). V lost 0 bases and J 3 bases, leaving 12 bases between the germline ends. Germline V gene data show CDR1 as DFQATT and CDR2 as SNEGSKA (reference sequence). The CDR3 is 15 amino acids. The CDR3 nucleotides are TGCAGTGCTAGAGACTGGGGGGCGAATGGAAACACCATATATTTT. Its translation is CSARDWGANGNTIYF.

This clonotype occurred many times. J is TRBJ1-1 and V is TRBV12-3 or TRBV12-4, with D hard to call. Trimming removed 7 bases at V and 4 bases at J, with 19 bases between. The CDR3 extends over 15 amino acids. In DNA form, the CDR3 reads TGTGCCAGCACCCCAGCGGGAGGTTTGGGCACTGAAGCTTTCTTT. It is translated as CASTPAGGLGTEAFF.

This clonotype was found many times. The genes are TRBV7-7 and TRBJ2-5; TRBD2 matches 9 bases. V was clipped by 3 bases and J by 1 base; unmatched bases: 3. Looked up from germline, CDR1 is SSHAT and CDR2 is FNYEAQ (reference sequence). This CDR3 comprises 15 residues. DNA for the CDR3: TGTGCCAGCAGCTTGGGTAGCGGGAGCCAAGAGACCCAGTACTTC. It specifies CASSLGSGSQETQYF.